This entry lists 9 T cell receptor beta chains sequenced from one sample in a study of T cells in Graves' hyperthyroidism and ophthalmopathy. Authors of the study amplified TCR beta CDR3 regions from RNA transcripts. First-round RT-PCR targeting the TCR CDR3 was performed with the HTBI primer set. MiXCR, applied by TCRdb to the multiplex PCR reads, yields one record per CDR3 protein. The data contain 410,000 or so distinct CDR3 sequences, approximately 14% of them singletons. Specimen: blood. The receptors shown here come from a man aged 18 to 30 with Graves' ophthalmopathy.

This clonotype has a count of ten or more. This chain uses TRBV5-5 with TRBJ1-5; 7 positions match TRBD1. This CDR3 spans 14 amino acids. Germline values: CDR1 SGHKS, CDR2 YYEKEE (reference sequence). Unmatched junction bases numbered 5, after V lost 2 bases and J lost 6 bases. CDR3 loop: CASSLDRVPQPQHF. CDR3 coding DNA: TGTGCCAGCAGCTTAGACAGGGTACCTCAGCCCCAGCATTTT. Combining the CDR3 with reference TRBV5-5 and TRBJ1-5 gives the whole variable domain DAGVTQSPTHLIKTRGQQVTLRCSPISGHKSVSWYQQVLGQGPQFIFQYYEKEERGRGNFPDRFSARQFPNYSSELNVNALLLGDSALYLCASSLDRVPQPQHFGDGTRLSIL.

There are many counts of this clonotype. The V call is TRBV7-9, the J call TRBJ2-3; a possible D gene is TRBD1 (6 bases). There are 15 residues in the CDR3. V lost 5 bases and J lost 0, with 12 bases in between. Per the germline V gene, CDR1 is SEHNR and CDR2 is FQNEAQ (reference sequence). The CDR3 reads CASSPRQESTDTQYF. CDR3 bases: TGTGCCAGCAGCCCTCGACAGGAGAGCACAGATACGCAGTATTTT.

In this sample, this clonotype turned up many times. The rearrangement joins TRBV29-1 to TRBJ2-1, with 10 bases lining up with TRBD1. The V gene end was trimmed by 0 bases and the J gene end by 9 bases; junction bases not matched to a gene: 8. CDR3 length: 15 residues. CDR1 is SQVTM and CDR2 is ANQGSEA in the germline V gene. CDR3 loop: CSVEDTGQGLVEQFF. The CDR3 nucleotides are TGCAGCGTTGAAGATACGGGACAGGGGTTGGTTGAGCAGTTCTTC.

This clonotype has more than one count but fewer than ten. In DNA form, the CDR3 reads TGTGCCAGCAGCCGTGGACAGGGGAAGGGGGAGCAGTACTTC. Amino acid sequence: CASSRGQGKGEQYF. This chain joins TRBV7-9 and TRBJ2-7; 9 nucleotides line up with TRBD1. Germline trimming cut 5 bases from V and 7 bases from J; bases unmatched to any gene: 9. The CDR3 extends over 14 amino acids. Germline V gene data show CDR1 as SEHNR and CDR2 as FQNEAQ (reference sequence).

The sample holds many counts of this clonotype. This chain links TRBV29-1 with TRBJ2-7; perhaps TRBD2 as D (5 bases). Germline V gene sequence: CDR1 SQVTM, CDR2 ANQGSEA. The ends were cut back, 1 base at V and 3 bases at J, with 16 bases in the middle. This CDR3 is 15 amino acids long. CDR3 residues: CSVEAWVGERYEQYF. The CDR3, as DNA: TGCAGCGTTGAAGCCTGGGTCGGGGAGCGCTACGAGCAGTACTTC.

The sample holds a few counts of this clonotype. The genes are TRBV4-2 and TRBJ2-5; the match to TRBD2 covers 8 bases. The germline V gene encodes CDR1 LGHNA and CDR2 YNFKEQ. CDR3 length: 15 residues. V shed 4 bases and J 3 bases; nucleotides not matched to a gene: 7. This CDR3 is CASSRYGGGEETQYF. In DNA, the CDR3 is TGTGCCAGCAGCCGCTACGGGGGGGGGGAAGAGACCCAGTACTTC.

In its sample, this clonotype was seen many times. The genes are TRBV20-1 and TRBJ1-2; 10 positions match TRBD1. CDR1 DFQATT and CDR2 SNEGSKA come from the germline V gene (reference sequence). CDR3 size: 15 residues. Trimming at V came to 4 bases and at J to 6 bases, leaving 11 bases not matched to a gene. CDR3 coding DNA: TGCAGTGCTATAGACCGGGACAGGGGAGCGGATGGCTACACCTTC. It codes for CSAIDRDRGADGYTF.

This clonotype showed up just a few times. The rearrangement links TRBV4-2 to TRBJ2-5, with 10 bases fitting TRBD1. Germline values: CDR1 LGHNA, CDR2 YNFKEQ. V gave up 1 base and J gave up 5 bases; unmatched junction bases: 7. This CDR3 comprises 16 residues. CDR3 nucleotide sequence: TGTGCCAGCAGCCAAGCGACAGGGGGCAGAACGGAGACCCAGTACTTC. It encodes CASSQATGGRTETQYF.

The chain combines TRBV9 with TRBJ2-1; 10 bases map to TRBD2. CDR3 length equals 16 residues. V shed 0 bases, J shed 6 bases, and the junction held 6 bases outside the gene matches. Germline V gene sequence: CDR1 SGDLS, CDR2 YYNGEE. The CDR3 DNA reads TGTGCCAGCAGCGTAGCTCTAGCGGGAGTGCCCAATGAGCAGTTCTTC. As protein: CASSVALAGVPNEQFF.